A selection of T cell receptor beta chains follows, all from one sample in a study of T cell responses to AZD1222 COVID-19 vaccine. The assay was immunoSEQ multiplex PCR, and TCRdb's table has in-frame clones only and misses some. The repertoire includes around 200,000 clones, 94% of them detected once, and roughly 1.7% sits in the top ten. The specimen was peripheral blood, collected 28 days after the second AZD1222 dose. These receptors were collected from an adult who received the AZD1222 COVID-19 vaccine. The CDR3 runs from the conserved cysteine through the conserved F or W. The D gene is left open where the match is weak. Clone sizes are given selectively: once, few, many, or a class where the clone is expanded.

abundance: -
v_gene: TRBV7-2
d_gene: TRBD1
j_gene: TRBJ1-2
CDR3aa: CASSLGLQGRYTF
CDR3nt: TGTGCCAGCAGCTTAGGCTTACAGGGGCGCTACACCTTC

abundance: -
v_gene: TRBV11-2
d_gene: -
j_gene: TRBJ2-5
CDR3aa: CASSPQETQYF
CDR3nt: TGTGCCAGCAGCCCACAAGAGACCCAGTACTTC

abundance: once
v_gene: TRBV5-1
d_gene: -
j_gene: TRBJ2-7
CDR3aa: CASSLVEAPSEQYF
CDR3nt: TGCGCCAGCAGCTTGGTGGAAGCGCCTTCCGAGCAGTACTTC

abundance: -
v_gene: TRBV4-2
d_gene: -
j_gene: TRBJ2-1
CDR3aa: CASSPTGGNEQFF
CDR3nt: TGTGCCAGCAGCCCTACCGGAGGGAATGAGCAGTTCTTC

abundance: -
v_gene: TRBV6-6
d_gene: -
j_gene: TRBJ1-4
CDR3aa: CASSYGPSPEEKLFF
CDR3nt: TGTGCCAGCAGCTACGGACCCTCTCCCGAAGAAAAACTGTTTTTT

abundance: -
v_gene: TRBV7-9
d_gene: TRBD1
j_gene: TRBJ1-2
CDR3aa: CASSPSDRGVTF
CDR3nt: TGTGCCAGCAGCCCTTCGGACAGGGGGGTAACCTTC

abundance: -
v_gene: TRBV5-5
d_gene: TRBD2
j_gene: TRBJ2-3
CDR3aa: CASSQRGAGNTQYF
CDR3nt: TGTGCCAGCAGCCAGCGGGGGGCCGGGAATACGCAGTATTTT

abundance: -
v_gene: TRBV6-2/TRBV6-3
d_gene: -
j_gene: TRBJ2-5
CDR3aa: CASSQDSAGTQYF
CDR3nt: TGTGCCAGCAGCCAGGACTCCGCTGGGACCCAGTACTTC

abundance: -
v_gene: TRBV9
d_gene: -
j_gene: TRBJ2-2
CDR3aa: CASSVVGGSAGELFF
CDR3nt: TGTGCCAGCAGCGTAGTAGGAGGGTCTGCCGGGGAGCTGTTTTTT

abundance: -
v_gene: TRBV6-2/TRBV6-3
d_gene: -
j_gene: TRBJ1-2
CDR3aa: CASSYGGIYGYTF
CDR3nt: TGTGCCAGCAGTTACGGGGGGATTTATGGCTACACCTTC

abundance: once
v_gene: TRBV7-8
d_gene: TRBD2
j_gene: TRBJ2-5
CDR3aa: CASSPKPSGGGLETQYF
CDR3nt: TGTGCCAGCAGCCCGAAACCTAGCGGGGGGGGCTTAGAGACCCAGTACTTC

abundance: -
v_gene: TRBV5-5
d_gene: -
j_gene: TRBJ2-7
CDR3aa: CASSVSRGEQYF
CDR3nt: TGTGCCAGCAGCGTCTCGAGGGGCGAGCAGTACTTC

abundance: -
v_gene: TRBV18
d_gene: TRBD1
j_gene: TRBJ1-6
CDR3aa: CASSRDRNNSPLHF
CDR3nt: TGTGCCAGCTCTCGGGACAGAAATAATTCACCCCTCCACTTT

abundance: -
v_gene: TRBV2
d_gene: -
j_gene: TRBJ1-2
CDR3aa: CASSTLGNYGYTF
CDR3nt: TGTGCCAGCAGTACGTTAGGGAACTATGGCTACACCTTC

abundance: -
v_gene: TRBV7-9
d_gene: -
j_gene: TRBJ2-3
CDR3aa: CASSLPGTDTQYF
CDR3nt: TGTGCCAGCAGCTTACCCGGGACAGATACGCAGTATTTT

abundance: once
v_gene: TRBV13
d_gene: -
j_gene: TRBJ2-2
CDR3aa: CASGSGPTGELFF
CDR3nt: TGTGCCAGCGGATCAGGGCCCACCGGGGAGCTGTTTTTT

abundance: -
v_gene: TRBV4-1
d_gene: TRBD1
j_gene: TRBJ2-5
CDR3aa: CASSQAATGDETQYF
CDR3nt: TGCGCCAGCAGCCAAGCCGCTACAGGGGACGAGACCCAGTACTTC